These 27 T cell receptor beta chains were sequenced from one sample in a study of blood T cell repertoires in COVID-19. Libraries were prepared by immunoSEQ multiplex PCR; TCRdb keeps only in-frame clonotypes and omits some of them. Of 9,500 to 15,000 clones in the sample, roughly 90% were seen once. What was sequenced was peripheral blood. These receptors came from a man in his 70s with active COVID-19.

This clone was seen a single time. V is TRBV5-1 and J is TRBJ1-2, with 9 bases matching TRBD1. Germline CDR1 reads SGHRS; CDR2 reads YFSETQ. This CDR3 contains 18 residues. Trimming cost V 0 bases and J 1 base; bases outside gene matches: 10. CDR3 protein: CASSLVVGQGVLNYGYTF. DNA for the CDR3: TGCGCCAGCAGCTTGGTGGTGGGACAGGGAGTCCTTAACTATGGCTACACCTTC.

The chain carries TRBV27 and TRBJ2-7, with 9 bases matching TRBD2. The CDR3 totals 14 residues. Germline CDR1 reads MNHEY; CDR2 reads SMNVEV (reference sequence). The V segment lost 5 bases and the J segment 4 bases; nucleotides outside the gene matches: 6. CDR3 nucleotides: TGTGCCAGCAGTAAACGACTAGCGGAGTACGAGCAGTACTTC. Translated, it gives CASSKRLAEYEQYF.

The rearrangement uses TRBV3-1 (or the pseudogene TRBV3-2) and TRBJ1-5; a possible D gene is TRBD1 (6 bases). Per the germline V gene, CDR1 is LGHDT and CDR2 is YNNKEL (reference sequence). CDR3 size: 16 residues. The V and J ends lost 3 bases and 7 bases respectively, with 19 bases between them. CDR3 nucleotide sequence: TGTGCCAGCAGCCAGGGGACACCAACGTCGGGACAGCCCCAGCATTTT. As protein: CASSQGTPTSGQPQHF.

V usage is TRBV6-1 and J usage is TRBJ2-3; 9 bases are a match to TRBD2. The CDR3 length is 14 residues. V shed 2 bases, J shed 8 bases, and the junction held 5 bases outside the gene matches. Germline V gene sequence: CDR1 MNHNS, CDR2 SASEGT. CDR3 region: CASSELAGPGTQYF. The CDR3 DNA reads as TGTGCCAGCAGTGAACTAGCGGGGCCAGGTACGCAGTATTTT.

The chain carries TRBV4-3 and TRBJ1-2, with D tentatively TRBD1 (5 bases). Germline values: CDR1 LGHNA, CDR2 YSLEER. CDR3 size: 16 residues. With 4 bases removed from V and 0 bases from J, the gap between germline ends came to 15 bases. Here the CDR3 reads CASSRLGAETNYGYTF. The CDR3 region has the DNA TGCGCCAGCAGCCGCCTTGGGGCAGAAACTAACTATGGCTACACCTTC.

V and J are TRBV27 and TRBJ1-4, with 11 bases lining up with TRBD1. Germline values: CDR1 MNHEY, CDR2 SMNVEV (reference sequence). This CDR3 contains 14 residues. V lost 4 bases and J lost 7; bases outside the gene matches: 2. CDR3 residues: CASSWTGGGEKLFF. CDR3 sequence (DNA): TGTGCCAGCAGTTGGACAGGGGGCGGTGAAAAACTGTTTTTT.

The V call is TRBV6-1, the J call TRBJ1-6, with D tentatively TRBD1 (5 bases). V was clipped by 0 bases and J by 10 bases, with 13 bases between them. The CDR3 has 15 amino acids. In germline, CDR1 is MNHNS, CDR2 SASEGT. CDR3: CASSEAGQGSSPLHF. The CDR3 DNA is TGTGCCAGCAGTGAAGCTGGCCAGGGCAGCTCACCCCTCCACTTT.

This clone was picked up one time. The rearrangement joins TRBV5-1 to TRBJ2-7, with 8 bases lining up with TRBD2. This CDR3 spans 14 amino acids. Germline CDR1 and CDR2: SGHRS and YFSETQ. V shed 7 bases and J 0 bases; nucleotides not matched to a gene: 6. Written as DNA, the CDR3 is TGCGCCAGCGCAAGCGGGAGTCGCTCCTACGAGCAGTACTTC. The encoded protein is CASASGSRSYEQYF.

The CDR3 DNA is TGTGCCAGCAGCGTAGACGGGGCTGGAAACACCATATATTTT. Translated: CASSVDGAGNTIYF. The chain has TRBV9 and TRBJ1-3; D not certain. The V gene lost 0 bases and the J gene lost 2 bases, with 6 bases spanning the gap. CDR1 is SGDLS, CDR2 YYNGEE, per germline. This CDR3 has 14 residues.

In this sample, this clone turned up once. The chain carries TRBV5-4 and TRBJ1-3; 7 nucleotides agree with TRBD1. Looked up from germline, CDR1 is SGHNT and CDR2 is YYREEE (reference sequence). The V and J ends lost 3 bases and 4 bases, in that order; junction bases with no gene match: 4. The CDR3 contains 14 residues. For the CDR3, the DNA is TGTGCCAGCAGCTCGACAGGGCCCGGAAACACCATATATTTT. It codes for CASSSTGPGNTIYF.

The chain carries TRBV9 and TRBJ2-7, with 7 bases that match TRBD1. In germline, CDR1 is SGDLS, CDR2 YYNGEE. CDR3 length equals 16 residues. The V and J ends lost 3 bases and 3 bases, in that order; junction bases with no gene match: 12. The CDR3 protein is CASSAPPDRVLYEQYF. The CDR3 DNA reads TGTGCCAGCAGCGCCCCCCCCGACAGGGTCCTCTACGAGCAGTACTTC.

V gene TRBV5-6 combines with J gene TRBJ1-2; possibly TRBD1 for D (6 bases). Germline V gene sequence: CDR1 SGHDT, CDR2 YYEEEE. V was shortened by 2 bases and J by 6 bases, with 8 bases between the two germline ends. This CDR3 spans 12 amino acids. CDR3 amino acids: CASSLQGDGYTF. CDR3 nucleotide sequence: TGTGCCAGCAGCTTACAGGGTGATGGCTACACCTTC.

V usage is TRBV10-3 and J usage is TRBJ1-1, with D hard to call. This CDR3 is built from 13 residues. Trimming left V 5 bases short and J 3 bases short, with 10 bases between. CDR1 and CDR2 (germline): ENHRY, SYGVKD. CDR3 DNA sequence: TGTGCCATCAGTCTCAACACCGACACTGAAGCTTTCTTT. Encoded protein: CAISLNTDTEAFF.

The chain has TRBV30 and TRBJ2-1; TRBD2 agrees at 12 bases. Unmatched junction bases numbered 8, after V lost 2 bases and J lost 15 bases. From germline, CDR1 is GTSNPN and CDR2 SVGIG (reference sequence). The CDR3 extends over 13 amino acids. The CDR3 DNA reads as TGTGCCTGGAGTACATCGACTAGCGGGAGATCGTTCTTC. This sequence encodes CAWSTSTSGRSFF.

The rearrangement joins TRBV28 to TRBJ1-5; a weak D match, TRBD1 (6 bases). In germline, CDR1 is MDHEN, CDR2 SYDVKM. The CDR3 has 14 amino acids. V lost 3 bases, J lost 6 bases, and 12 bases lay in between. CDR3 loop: CASSLGQGPQPQHF. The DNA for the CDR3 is TGTGCCAGCAGTTTGGGGCAGGGGCCTCAGCCCCAGCATTTT.

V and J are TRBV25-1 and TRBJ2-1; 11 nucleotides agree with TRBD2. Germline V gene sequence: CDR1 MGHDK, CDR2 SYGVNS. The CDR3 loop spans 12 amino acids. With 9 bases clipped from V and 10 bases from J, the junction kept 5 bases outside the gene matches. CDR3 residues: CASTSGRGEQFF. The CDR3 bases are TGTGCCAGTACTAGCGGGAGAGGGGAGCAGTTCTTC. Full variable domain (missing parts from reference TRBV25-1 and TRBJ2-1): EADIYQTPRYLVIGTGKKITLECSQTMGHDKMYWYQQDPGMELHLIHYSYGVNSTEKGDLSSESTVSRIRTEHFPLTLESARPSHTSQYLCASTSGRGEQFFGPGTRLTVL.

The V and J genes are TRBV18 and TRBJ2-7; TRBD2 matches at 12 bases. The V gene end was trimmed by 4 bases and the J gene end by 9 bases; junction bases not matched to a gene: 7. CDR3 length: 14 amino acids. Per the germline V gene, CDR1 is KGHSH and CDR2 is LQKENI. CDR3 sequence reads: CASSQGLAGNAQYF. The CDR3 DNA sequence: TGTGCCAGCTCACAAGGACTAGCGGGAAACGCGCAGTACTTC.

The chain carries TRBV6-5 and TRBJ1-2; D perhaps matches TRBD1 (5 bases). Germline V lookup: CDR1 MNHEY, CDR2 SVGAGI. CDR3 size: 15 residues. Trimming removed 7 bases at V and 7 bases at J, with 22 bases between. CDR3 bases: TGTGCCAGCAACCCAGGCGACAGAGCGACGACTGGCTACACCTTC. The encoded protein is CASNPGDRATTGYTF.

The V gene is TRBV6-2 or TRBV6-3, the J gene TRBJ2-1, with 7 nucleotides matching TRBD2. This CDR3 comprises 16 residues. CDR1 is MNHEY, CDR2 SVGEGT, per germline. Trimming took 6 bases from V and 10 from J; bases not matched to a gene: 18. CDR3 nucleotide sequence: TGTGCCAGCAGCCCCTCGGGAGCTGGGGGAGGGAGGGAGCAGTTCTTC. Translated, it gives CASSPSGAGGGREQFF.

The CDR3 reads CASISQGRGDTEAFF. CDR3 DNA sequence: TGTGCCAGCATCTCACAGGGAAGAGGGGACACTGAAGCTTTCTTT. The chain uses TRBV2 and TRBJ1-1, with D perhaps TRBD1 (6 bases). The CDR3 spans 15 residues. From germline, CDR1 is SNHLY and CDR2 FYNNEI. Trimming left V 7 bases short and J 3 bases short, with 18 bases between.

Here the CDR3 reads CASSSLKREGPIEQYF. CDR3 bases: TGTGCCAGCAGTTCCCTCAAGCGGGAGGGCCCAATCGAGCAGTACTTC. V and J are TRBV27 and TRBJ2-7; 10 nucleotides match TRBD2. The CDR3 spans 16 residues. Per the germline V gene, CDR1 is MNHEY and CDR2 is SMNVEV (reference sequence). V trimming: 4 bases; J trimming: 6 bases; junction bases outside the gene matches: 12.

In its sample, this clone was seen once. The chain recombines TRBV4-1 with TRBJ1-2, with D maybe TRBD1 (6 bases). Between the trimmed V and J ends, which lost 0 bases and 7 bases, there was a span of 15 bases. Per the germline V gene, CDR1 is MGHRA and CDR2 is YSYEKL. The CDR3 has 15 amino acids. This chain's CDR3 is CASSQDVGSGVGYTF. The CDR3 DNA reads TGCGCCAGCAGCCAAGATGTTGGGTCAGGGGTTGGCTACACCTTC.

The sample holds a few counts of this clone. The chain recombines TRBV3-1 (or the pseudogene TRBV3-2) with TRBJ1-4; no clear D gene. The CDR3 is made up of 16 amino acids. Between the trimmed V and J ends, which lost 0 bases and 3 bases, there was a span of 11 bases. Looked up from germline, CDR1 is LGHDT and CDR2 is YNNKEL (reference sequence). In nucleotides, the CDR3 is TGTGCCAGCAGCCAAGATGGAGACCACCCTAATGAAAAACTGTTTTTT. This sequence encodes CASSQDGDHPNEKLFF.

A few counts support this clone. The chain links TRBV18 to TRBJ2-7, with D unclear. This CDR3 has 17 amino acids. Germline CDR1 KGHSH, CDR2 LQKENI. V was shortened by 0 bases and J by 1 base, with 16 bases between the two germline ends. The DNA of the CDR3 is TGTGCCAGCTCACCACCCGTCCGGTCTCTCCCTTCCTACGAGCAGTACTTC. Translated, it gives CASSPPVRSLPSYEQYF.

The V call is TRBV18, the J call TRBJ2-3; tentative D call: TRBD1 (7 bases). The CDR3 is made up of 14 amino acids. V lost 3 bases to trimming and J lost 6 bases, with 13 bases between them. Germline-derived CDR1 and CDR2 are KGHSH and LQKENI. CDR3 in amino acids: CASSPGGGADTQYF. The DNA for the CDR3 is TGTGCCAGCTCACCCGGAGGGGGCGCCGATACGCAGTATTTT.

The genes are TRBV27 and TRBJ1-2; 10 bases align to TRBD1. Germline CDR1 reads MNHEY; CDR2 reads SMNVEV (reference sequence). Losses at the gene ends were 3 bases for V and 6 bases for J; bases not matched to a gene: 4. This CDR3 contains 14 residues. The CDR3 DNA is TGTGCCAGCAGTTTTGGTGGACAGGGGGATGGCTACACCTTC. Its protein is CASSFGGQGDGYTF.

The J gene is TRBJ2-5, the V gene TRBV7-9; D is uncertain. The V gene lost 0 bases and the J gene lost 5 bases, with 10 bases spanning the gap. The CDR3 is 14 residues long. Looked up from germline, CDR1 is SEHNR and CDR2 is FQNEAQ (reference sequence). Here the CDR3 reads CASSLAHRVETQYF. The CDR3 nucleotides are TGTGCCAGCAGCTTAGCTCACCGCGTGGAGACCCAGTACTTC. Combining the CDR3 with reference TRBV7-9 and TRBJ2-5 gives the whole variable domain DTGVSQNPRHKITKRGQNVTFRCDPISEHNRLYWYRQTLGQGPEFLTYFQNEAQLEKSRLLSDRFSAERPKGSFSTLEIQRTEQGDSAMYLCASSLAHRVETQYFGPGTRLLVL.